The T cell receptor beta chain described here comes from a study of cytomegalovirus exposure and HLA in healthy donors. Study-wide points: The authors reported that TCR beta sequences could predict HLA-A and HLA-B alleles. These predictions were accurate for most subjects in the first cohort. On later analysis, the bulk of CMV-associated TCR beta chains appeared to be HLA-restricted.

In this sample, this clone turned up a few times. Its antigen is not identified. These donors counted as nominally healthy when sampled, but unrecorded immune exposures were likely. Researchers ran the PCR with 60 Vbeta and 13 Jbeta primers. Here immunoSEQ multiplex PCR was the method, and the copy in TCRdb shows in-frame clones only, minus some. The sample has 150,000 to 200,000 clones, under 90% seen once; the top ten hold 1.9%. V gave up 2 bases and J gave up 4 bases; unmatched junction bases: 11. From germline, CDR1 is MDHEN and CDR2 SYDVKM. There are 18 residues in the CDR3. The source is a man aged 18 to 29 in good health and CMV-seronegative. The rearrangement uses TRBV28 and TRBJ2-7; TRBD2 matches at 13 bases. Material for sequencing was PBMCs. The CDR3 region is CASSLLLAGGKSTYEQYF. CDR3 in DNA: TGTGCCAGCAGTTTACTACTAGCGGGAGGGAAATCCACGTACGAGCAGTACTTC.